The rows below give T cell receptor beta chains drawn from one sample of a study of blood T cells in healthy people across ages. MiXCR, applied by TCRdb to the 5' RACE reads, yields one record per CDR3 protein. The profile shows 800,000 to 950,000 distinct CDR3 sequences, under 40% of them singletons. Sequencing used blood. All receptors come from a man between 18 and 29 years old in good health. Both conserved end residues are part of each CDR3. Each record gives: D gene, V gene, J gene, clone size, CDR3 DNA, CDR3 protein. D genes are given only for firm matches. Expanded clones get a size class; other rows say once, few or many, or leave the size out.

-,TRBV7-2,TRBJ2-7,-,TGTGCCAGCAGCGTAAGTTTCCGCTACGAGCAGTACTTC,CASSVSFRYEQYF
-,TRBV7-2,TRBJ2-7,-,TGTGCCAGCAAAGCCGAAGCGAGCTCCTACAATGAGCAGTACTTC,CASKAEASSYNEQYF
-,TRBV10-3,TRBJ1-2,-,TGTGCCATCAGTGTTGAGGGGCCTTCTAAGGGCTACACCTTC,CAISVEGPSKGYTF
TRBD1,TRBV7-3,TRBJ1-1,-,TGTGCCAGCAGCTCCGGGACAGGGGAAATAGCTTTCTTT,CASSSGTGEIAFF
-,TRBV7-2,TRBJ2-7,few,TGTGCCAGCAGCCCACAGCCAGGGTACTACGAGCAGTACTTC,CASSPQPGYYEQYF
TRBD1,TRBV6-6,TRBJ1-2,few,TGTGCCAGCAGTGGAACGGACAGGCTCTATGGCTACACCTTC,CASSGTDRLYGYTF
TRBD1,TRBV12-3/TRBV12-4,TRBJ2-7,many,TGTGCCAGCAGCCATTACCCGGACAGGGAGTACGAGCAGTACTTC,CASSHYPDREYEQYF
TRBD2,TRBV4-3,TRBJ2-1,-,TGCGCCAGCAGCCAAGAGGCCAAGCGGGGGCCCCCTTACAATGAGCAGTTCTTC,CASSQEAKRGPPYNEQFF
-,TRBV9,TRBJ2-1,-,TGTGCCATCAGGAGGGCTCCCAGCTCCTACAATGAGCAGTTCTTC,CAIRRAPSSYNEQFF
-,TRBV25-1,TRBJ2-2,-,TGTGCCAGCAGACCAGGGGGGAGGGCCGGGGAGCTGTTTTTT,CASRPGGRAGELFF
-,TRBV5-1,TRBJ1-2,many,TGCGCCAGCAGCTTGGGGTCGACGGCGCCGATGAACTATGGCTACACCTTC,CASSLGSTAPMNYGYTF